This T cell receptor (beta chain) derives from a study of blood T cell repertoires in COVID-19 (dated by TCRdb to the early 2020s). Turning to the overall study: Samples covering the acute and convalescent phases of COVID-19 were provided by collaborators in the United States, Italy and Spain. The prospective study material was composed of cDNA or gDNA derived from T cells, B-cell-depleted T cells, or PBMCs. Subjects who had been exposed to COVID-19, were actively infected with it, or had recovered from it provided the deeply sampled blood TCRbeta repertoires that made up the dataset. The repertoires were made available in a free public database intended to serve as a resource for research on the immune response to SARS-CoV-2. The samples were drawn from the first 160 participants of the ongoing ImmuneRACE study and from more than 1,000 subjects provided by 6 global collaborators. Sample metadata almost always included a de-identified subject ID, COVID-19 status, age in years and sex. Where available, HLA class I and class II types were taken from metadata supplied by the sample provider and were not determined by assay-based typing.

To note about this clone: Its antigen is still unknown. No per-base quality is available; no much larger clone lies one base away.

TCRbeta CDR3 regions were amplified from genomic DNA using the immunoSEQ Assay, a bias-controlled multiplex PCR. The paper's processing steps were these. The number of nucleated cells in each sample was estimated by amplification of reference gene primers within the assay. Sequence reads were collapsed and filtered to measure the absolute abundance of every unique TCRbeta CDR3 rearrangement. For each sample, productive Simpson clonality was calculated by taking the square root of Simpson's diversity index across productive rearrangements. TCRdb mirrors the immuneACCESS table, restricted to in-frame sequences. Some clones are absent from its copies; in checked studies, under half trace to an unresolved V gene, and the reason for the others is unknown. Clone size and the V and J calls come from that table; the DNA yielded D and trimming. The sample yields more than 350,000 clones; more than 70% were counted once. Clones ranked in the top ten supply more than 9% of the sample.

At one collaborating source in Seattle, patients were enrolled during active infection and were followed longitudinally through the course of disease. Collaborating institutions collected whole blood in K2EDTA tubes following their own protocols. For TCRbeta analysis, collaborator samples were shipped as frozen whole blood, as isolated PBMCs, or as DNA extracted from either sample type. Overall study outcomes, separate from this receptor: Clinical and demographic metadata were provided uncurated, with the amount varying by source and participant.

Via the germline V gene, CDR1 is ENHRY and CDR2 SYGVKD. The CDR3 runs 14 amino acids, cysteine and phenylalanine included. Only CDR3 DNA is held: 42 bases, read in frame from base 1. V is cut by 6 bases and J by 0 bases, and the space between the germline ends is 12 bases. The TCR originated in a woman in her 30s with COVID-19, enrolled during active disease. Recombination joined TRBV10-3 with TRBJ2-7, with TRBD2 perhaps the D gene, on 6 matching bases. Sequencing used peripheral blood. The bases read TGTGCCATCAGCCTCCGGGACTTCTCCTACGAGCAGTACTTC. Translated, it gives CAISLRDFSYEQYF.